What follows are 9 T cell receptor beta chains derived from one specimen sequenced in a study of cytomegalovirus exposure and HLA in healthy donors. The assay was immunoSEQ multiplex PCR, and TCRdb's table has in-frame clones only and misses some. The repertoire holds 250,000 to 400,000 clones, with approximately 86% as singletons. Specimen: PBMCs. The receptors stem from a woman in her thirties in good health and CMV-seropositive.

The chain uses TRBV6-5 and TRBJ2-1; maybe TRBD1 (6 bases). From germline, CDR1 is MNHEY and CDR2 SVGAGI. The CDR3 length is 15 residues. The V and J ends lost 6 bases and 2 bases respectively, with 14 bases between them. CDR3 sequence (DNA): TGTGCCAGCAGCCCTACGACAGGTACCTACAATGAGCAGTTCTTC. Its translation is CASSPTTGTYNEQFF.

Written as DNA, the CDR3 is TGCGCCAGCAGCCAAGGGACAGACTACGAGCAGTACTTC. Its protein is CASSQGTDYEQYF. V and J are TRBV4-3 and TRBJ2-7; D may be TRBD1 (6 bases). This CDR3 region has 13 residues. The V and J ends lost 1 base and 3 bases respectively, with 7 bases between them. Germline CDR1 and CDR2: LGHNA and YSLEER.

The CDR3 here is CASRKDTSYEQYF. CDR3 DNA sequence: TGTGCCAGCAGGAAGGATACCTCCTACGAGCAGTACTTC. The chain has TRBV6-5 and TRBJ2-7; no definite D call. CDR3 length: 13 residues. V lost 6 bases to trimming and J lost 0 bases, with 9 bases between them. Germline lookup yields CDR1 MNHEY and CDR2 SVGAGI.

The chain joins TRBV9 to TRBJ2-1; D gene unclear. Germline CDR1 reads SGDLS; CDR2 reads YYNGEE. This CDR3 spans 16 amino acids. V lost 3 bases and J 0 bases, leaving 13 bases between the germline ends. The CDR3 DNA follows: TGTGCCAGCAGCGGCGCCAGAACGATCTCCTACAATGAGCAGTTCTTC. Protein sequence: CASSGARTISYNEQFF.

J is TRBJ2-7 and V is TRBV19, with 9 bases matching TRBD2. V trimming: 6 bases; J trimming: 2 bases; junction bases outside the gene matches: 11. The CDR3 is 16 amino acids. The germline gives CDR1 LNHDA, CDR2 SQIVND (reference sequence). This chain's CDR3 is CASSATSGRIPYEQYF. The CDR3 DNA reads TGTGCCAGTAGCGCCACAAGCGGGAGGATCCCCTACGAGCAGTACTTC.

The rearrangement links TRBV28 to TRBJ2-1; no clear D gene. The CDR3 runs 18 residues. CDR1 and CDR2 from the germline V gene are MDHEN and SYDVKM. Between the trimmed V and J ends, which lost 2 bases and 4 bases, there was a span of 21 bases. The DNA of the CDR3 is TGTGCCAGCAGTTTAAAGGTTCGGCAGACCAGAAGTTACAATGAGCAGTTCTTC. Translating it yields CASSLKVRQTRSYNEQFF.

The DNA for the CDR3 is TGTGCCAGCTCACCACCACAGGGGAGCACAGATACGCAGTATTTT. Its translation: CASSPPQGSTDTQYF. V gene TRBV18 combines with J gene TRBJ2-3, with TRBD1 matching 7 bases. CDR1 and CDR2 (germline): KGHSH, LQKENI. This CDR3 region has 15 residues. V dropped 0 bases and J dropped 0; count of bases not matched to a gene: 0. Using reference TRBV18 and TRBJ2-3 for the parts outside the CDR3, the full variable domain is NAGVMQNPRHLVRRRGQEARLRCSPMKGHSHVYWYRQLPEEGLKFMVYLQKENIIDESGMPKERFSAEFPKEGPSILRIQQVVRGDSAAYFCASSPPQGSTDTQYFGPGTRLTVL.

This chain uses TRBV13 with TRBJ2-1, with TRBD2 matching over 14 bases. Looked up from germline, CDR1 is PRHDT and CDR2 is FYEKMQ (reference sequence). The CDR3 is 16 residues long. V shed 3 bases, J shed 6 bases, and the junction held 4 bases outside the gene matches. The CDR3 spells CASSFLGTSGGNEQFF. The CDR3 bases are TGTGCCAGCAGCTTCCTCGGGACTAGCGGGGGCAATGAGCAGTTCTTC.

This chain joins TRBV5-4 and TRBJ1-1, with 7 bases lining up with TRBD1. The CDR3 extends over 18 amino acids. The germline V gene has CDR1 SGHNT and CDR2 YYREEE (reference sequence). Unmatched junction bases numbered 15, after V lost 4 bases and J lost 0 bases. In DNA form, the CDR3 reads TGTGCCAGCAGCCCACTTCAAGGACAGGCTTTTTTGAACACTGAAGCTTTCTTT. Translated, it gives CASSPLQGQAFLNTEAFF.